This T cell receptor (beta chain) was captured in a study of identifying expanded T cells in peripheral blood. Findings of the study overall: Clone count variance between roughly 2-week samples rose with total template count.

This CDR3 has 15 residues. V lost 9 bases to trimming and J lost 5 bases, with 22 bases between them. Germline-derived CDR1 and CDR2 are MRHNA and SNTAGT. This clone was seen only a few times. Its target is not known. Sequencing used immunoSEQ multiplex PCR; TCRdb keeps in-frame clones, though not all of them. The table includes approximately 110,000 clones, about 89% detected once. Sequencing was performed on blood. This rearrangement joins TRBV6-4 to TRBJ2-5; D gene unclear. The sequence came from a person aged 18 to 69 in good health. CDR3 sequence: CASPAHHSARETQYF. The CDR3 DNA reads TGTGCCAGTCCCGCCCACCACTCTGCCAGGGAGACCCAGTACTTC.